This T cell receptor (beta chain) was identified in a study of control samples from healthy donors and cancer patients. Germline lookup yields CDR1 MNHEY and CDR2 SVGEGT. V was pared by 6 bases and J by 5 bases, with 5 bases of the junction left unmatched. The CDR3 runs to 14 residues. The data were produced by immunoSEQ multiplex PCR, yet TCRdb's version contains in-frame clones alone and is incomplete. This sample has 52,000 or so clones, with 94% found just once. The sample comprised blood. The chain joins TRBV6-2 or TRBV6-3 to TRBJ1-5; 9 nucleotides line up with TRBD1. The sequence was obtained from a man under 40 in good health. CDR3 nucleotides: TGTGCCAGCAGCGACAGGGGGGTTCATCAGCCCCAGCATTTT. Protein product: CASSDRGVHQPQHF.